A selection of T cell receptor beta chains follows, all from one sample in a study of T-cell memory formation after mild COVID-19. TCRdb independently ran MiXCR on the 5' RACE reads; one entry per CDR3 protein. The table lists about 610,000 distinct CDR3 sequences, approximately 15% of them singletons. Sample: PBMCs or a T cell subset sorted from them (not recorded which). The receptor set was obtained from an adult woman who had mild COVID-19 (a few samples of this study predate the infection). Cell type and time point are not known. Both conserved end residues are part of each CDR3. Fields, in order: clone size, V gene, J gene, D gene, CDR3 DNA, CDR3 protein. D genes are given only for firm matches. Where a row states a size, it is once, few, many or the class of an expanded clone; other rows omit it.

many	TRBV20-1	TRBJ2-3	NA	TGCAGTGCCCCAGATAAGGCGGGGATAAGCACAGATACGCAGTATTTT	CSAPDKAGISTDTQYF
few	TRBV2	TRBJ2-1	NA	TGTGCCAGCAGTATAAGGTCCTACAATGAGCAGTTCTTC	CASSIRSYNEQFF
few	TRBV11-2	TRBJ2-7	NA	TGTGCCAGCTCCGCTGGGGAGAGCTCCTACGAGCAGTACTTC	CASSAGESSYEQYF
few	TRBV12-3/TRBV12-4	TRBJ2-7	NA	TGTGCCAGCAGTTCGCCCGGGGGCCGTAGGAACGAGCAGTACTTC	CASSSPGGRRNEQYF
few	TRBV28	TRBJ2-1	TRBD2	TGTGCCAGCAAGACAGGGACTAGCGGGAGGGCCTACAATGAGCAGTTCTTC	CASKTGTSGRAYNEQFF
many	TRBV14	TRBJ1-2	TRBD1	TGTGCCAGCAGTCACGGACAGGGGAGAGGTGGCTACACCTTC	CASSHGQGRGGYTF
few	TRBV24-1	TRBJ2-1	TRBD2	TGTGCCACCACCGAACTAGCGGGGGCCCTCCTCCGCATCGATGAGCAGTTCTTC	CATTELAGALLRIDEQFF
NA	TRBV5-1	TRBJ1-2	NA	TGCGCCAGCAGCTTGGATCCCCAGGAACTAACGGGCTACACCTTC	CASSLDPQELTGYTF
once	TRBV29-1	TRBJ2-3	NA	TGCAGCGTTGAAGATCCGACAACTGGGGATACGCAGTATTTT	CSVEDPTTGDTQYF
NA	TRBV29-1	TRBJ2-7	NA	TGCAGCGTTGGAGGTAGAAGCTCCTACGAGCAGTACTTC	CSVGGRSSYEQYF
NA	TRBV20-1	TRBJ1-6	TRBD1	TGCAGTGCTAGGGGACAGACAGGGGTCTATAATTCACCCCTCCACTTT	CSARGQTGVYNSPLHF
NA	TRBV2	TRBJ2-7	NA	TGTGCCAGCAGTGAATCCCTCCCGGGGCACGAGCAGTACTTC	CASSESLPGHEQYF
NA	TRBV18	TRBJ2-1	TRBD1	TGTGCCAGCTCACTCGGACAGGGGCGAAACAATGAGCAGTTCTTC	CASSLGQGRNNEQFF
many	TRBV3-1	TRBJ2-7	NA	TGTGCCAGCAGCCTTTTAGCAGGCGAGCAGTACTTC	CASSLLAGEQYF
NA	TRBV7-2	TRBJ2-1	NA	TGTGCCAGCAGCTTAGTTGCAGGGCGGAGGGGTGATGAGCAGTTCTTC	CASSLVAGRRGDEQFF
few	TRBV9	TRBJ2-2	NA	TGTGCCAGCAGCAGCCGTGGGGACCGAAACACCGGGGAGCTGTTTTTT	CASSSRGDRNTGELFF
NA	TRBV2	TRBJ2-4	NA	TGTGCCAGCAGTGAGCGGATAGCCAAAAACATTCAGTACTTC	CASSERIAKNIQYF
few	TRBV29-1	TRBJ2-1	NA	TGCAGCGTTGACGCCGGGACGGCCTACAATGAGCAGTTCTTC	CSVDAGTAYNEQFF
NA	TRBV7-9	TRBJ2-3	TRBD2	TGTGCCAGCAGCTTCCCTAGCGGGACGAGCACAGATACGCAGTATTTT	CASSFPSGTSTDTQYF
few	TRBV5-1	TRBJ1-1	TRBD1	TGCGCCAGCAGCGCCGGGACAGGGGGCGCGACTGAAGCTTTCTTT	CASSAGTGGATEAFF
NA	TRBV6-5	TRBJ1-6	NA	TGTGCCAGCAGTTATGGGACACCTAATAATTCACCCCTCCACTTT	CASSYGTPNNSPLHF
few	TRBV15	TRBJ2-3	NA	TGTGCCACCAGCATACGACAGGGCACAGATACGCAGTATTTT	CATSIRQGTDTQYF
NA	TRBV20-1	TRBJ2-1	NA	TGCAGTGCTCGGCCCCCCGCAGGAGCATACAATGAGCAGTTCTTC	CSARPPAGAYNEQFF
few	TRBV12-3/TRBV12-4	TRBJ1-2	NA	TGTGCCAGCAGTACATATTACTATGGCTACACCTTC	CASSTYYYGYTF
NA	TRBV29-1	TRBJ2-7	TRBD1	TGCAGCGTTAAATTGGGGACAGGGGTCGCCGAGCAGTACTTC	CSVKLGTGVAEQYF
many	TRBV5-1	TRBJ2-3	TRBD2	TGCGCCAGCAGCTTCAGACTAGCGAGCATCACAGATACGCAGTATTTT	CASSFRLASITDTQYF
NA	TRBV12-3/TRBV12-4	TRBJ2-5	NA	TGTGCCAGCAGCGGAAGGGGCCAAGAGACCCAGTACTTC	CASSGRGQETQYF